The present entry profiles one T cell receptor beta chain with its context. Its target antigen remains unknown. No much larger clone is present one base from it, and per-base qualities are unavailable. Taken from the germline V gene, the CDR1 and CDR2 loops are LGHNA and YNFKEQ. The CDR3 numbers 19 residues from cysteine through phenylalanine. The entry retains the CDR3 DNA only, 57 bases that are in frame from base 1. From V the trimming removes 0 bases and from J it removes 4 bases, while the gene matches leave 13 bases of the junction unaccounted for. The sample was run on an Illumina HiSeq 2500. Quantitative 5'-RACE with molecular barcodes was used to prepare TCR beta libraries. From the authors' description of their analysis: Disease-linked TCR variants were identified with a new computational method built on a probabilistic model of VDJ rearrangement. The raw public reads went through TCRdb reprocessing: fastp at Q25, MiXCR clone calling, in-frame beta chains kept. Each CDR3 protein gets just one entry, which takes the most common genes and DNA from the rows behind it. These V and J calls are TCRdb output, not the study's own analysis. The sample data list 250,000 to 350,000 distinct CDR3 sequences, and around 19% of these were observed just once. The ten largest make up roughly 8% of the sample.

The data originate from a study of CD8 T cells in ankylosing spondylitis (dated by TCRdb to about 2017). About the full investigation: The study profiled T cell receptor beta repertoires in healthy donors and ankylosing spondylitis patients to find disease-linked TCR variants. The full study cohort comprised around 25 ankylosing spondylitis patients and 85 to 120 healthy donors. Peripheral blood samples were taken, and synovial fluid was additionally collected from ankylosing spondylitis patients. General conclusions and limits of the study: A CD8+ phenotype was shown by the disease-linked clones, which were found at relatively low frequencies in peripheral blood. Some motif variants had previously been reported in the synovial fluid and blood of reactive arthritis patients, which suggests shared mechanisms of disease initiation. A TCR beta motif of several highly homologous amino acid variants appeared characteristic of blood from ankylosing spondylitis patients. According to the report, matched synovial fluid samples from ankylosing spondylitis patients were significantly enriched for the disease-linked clones.

The sequencing sample was made of blood, either unsorted or a sorted T cell fraction (not recorded which). The source of this sequence is a male donor with ankylosing spondylitis or in good health (not recorded which). The rearranged chain carries TRBV4-2 and TRBJ2-5; TRBD2 matches 11 bases in the middle. At the DNA level, the sequence is TGTGCCAGCAGCCAAGATCTGAGACTAGCGGGGAAAGGTTTAGAGACCCAGTACTTC. Its protein product is CASSQDLRLAGKGLETQYF.